Sequencing of this T cell receptor (beta chain) was carried out in a study of early T cells in non-severe SARS-CoV-2 infection. Study-wide background: Chains stayed unpaired after sequencing of bulk RNA from unsorted whole blood.

In the case of this clonotype: Its antigen is currently unknown.

General study points: Anti-spike CD8 specificities were favored by VDJdb matching, whose results missed private and CD4 specificities.

The germline gives CDR1 WNHNN, CDR2 SYGVQD (reference sequence). This CDR3 has 13 residues. Trimming shortened V by 7 bases and J by 0 bases, and 7 bases separated the two germline ends. Each single cDNA molecule received a unique molecular identifier. Using its own MiXCR run on the 5' RACE reads, TCRdb lists one record per CDR3 protein. The data hold approximately 56,000 distinct CDR3 sequences, with around a tenth observed a single time. The rearrangement uses TRBV10-1 and TRBJ1-3; D remains unclear. The sample consisted of whole blood. The receptor was isolated from an adult who was a healthcare worker with PCR-confirmed SARS-CoV-2 infection or an uninfected control (not recorded which). The CDR3 loop reads CASKPSSGNTIYF. In DNA form, the CDR3 reads TGCGCCAGCAAGCCAAGCTCTGGAAACACCATATATTTT.